These T cell receptor beta chains were read from a single sample in a study of blood T cell repertoires in COVID-19. Assay: immunoSEQ multiplex PCR; the TCRdb copy retains only in-frame clones and omits some. The repertoire includes over 85,000 clones, about 85% of them detected once, and about 2% sits in the top ten. Sequencing was carried out using peripheral blood. Source of these receptors: a woman between 65 and 79 years old with acute or convalescent COVID-19. Each CDR3 is given with its conserved first and last residue. D genes are given only for firm matches. A clone size is listed for some rows: how often the clone was seen (once, few, many), or a class if it is expanded.

j_gene: TRBJ1-2
v_gene: TRBV7-8
abundance: -
d_gene: TRBD1
CDR3aa: CASSLETGGAFYGYTF
CDR3nt: TGTGCCAGCAGCTTAGAGACAGGGGGTGCCTTCTATGGCTACACCTTC

j_gene: TRBJ2-1
v_gene: TRBV10-3
abundance: -
d_gene: -
CDR3aa: CAMGAGEQFF
CDR3nt: TGTGCCATGGGGGCAGGGGAGCAGTTCTTC

j_gene: TRBJ1-2
v_gene: TRBV27
abundance: -
d_gene: -
CDR3aa: CASSFANNYGYTF
CDR3nt: TGTGCCAGCAGTTTTGCTAATAACTATGGCTACACCTTC

j_gene: TRBJ2-7
v_gene: TRBV3-1/TRBV3-2
abundance: once
d_gene: -
CDR3aa: CASSRGRVSYEQYF
CDR3nt: TGTGCCAGCAGCCGGGGCAGGGTGAGCTACGAGCAGTACTTC

j_gene: TRBJ1-3
v_gene: TRBV5-5
abundance: -
d_gene: TRBD1
CDR3aa: CASSSTDGTGYGNTIYF
CDR3nt: TGTGCCAGCAGCTCGACTGACGGGACAGGGTATGGAAACACCATATATTTT

j_gene: TRBJ1-5
v_gene: TRBV7-8
abundance: -
d_gene: -
CDR3aa: CASTRQLNQPQHF
CDR3nt: TGTGCCAGCACCAGACAGCTCAATCAGCCCCAGCATTTT

j_gene: TRBJ1-1
v_gene: TRBV7-9
abundance: once
d_gene: -
CDR3aa: CASNPRGFEGTEAFF
CDR3nt: TGTGCCAGCAACCCCAGGGGATTTGAAGGCACTGAAGCTTTCTTT

j_gene: TRBJ1-2
v_gene: TRBV6-1
abundance: -
d_gene: TRBD1
CDR3aa: CASSEQGAIGYTF
CDR3nt: TGTGCCAGCAGTGAACAGGGGGCGATTGGCTACACCTTC

j_gene: TRBJ1-5
v_gene: TRBV19
abundance: -
d_gene: TRBD1
CDR3aa: CASTPRTGYSNQPQHF
CDR3nt: TGTGCCAGTACCCCTAGGACAGGTTATAGCAATCAGCCCCAGCATTTT

j_gene: TRBJ2-7
v_gene: TRBV19
abundance: -
d_gene: TRBD1
CDR3aa: CASSVGQGGEQYF
CDR3nt: TGTGCCAGTAGTGTTGGACAGGGGGGCGAGCAGTACTTC

j_gene: TRBJ2-1
v_gene: TRBV7-9
abundance: once
d_gene: -
CDR3aa: CASSLGRDEQFF
CDR3nt: TGTGCCAGCAGCTTAGGGCGGGATGAGCAGTTCTTC